These 27 T cell receptor beta chains were sequenced from one sample in a study of blood T cell repertoires in COVID-19. This table comes from immunoSEQ multiplex PCR, and its TCRdb copy is limited to in-frame clones, with some not included. The sample records 80,000 or so clones, about nine tenths being singletons. Sequenced sample: peripheral blood. The receptor set was obtained from a woman in her fifties or sixties with acute or convalescent COVID-19.

The chain uses TRBV18 and TRBJ1-1, with TRBD1 matching over 7 bases. The CDR3 contains 16 residues. In germline, CDR1 is KGHSH, CDR2 LQKENI. The junction had 7 bases not matched to a gene; V was cut back by 3 bases and J by 0 bases. CDR3 sequence reads: CASSPTRDSMNTEAFF. For the CDR3, the DNA is TGTGCCAGCTCACCGACTAGGGACAGCATGAACACTGAAGCTTTCTTT.

The chain carries TRBV28 and TRBJ2-7; tentative D call: TRBD1 (5 bases). With 8 bases removed from V and 5 bases from J, the gap between germline ends came to 19 bases. The CDR3 length is 14 residues. The germline CDR1 and CDR2 sequences are MDHEN and SYDVKM. DNA for the CDR3: TGTGCCAGCGAGTTGCAGGGCGGAGAGGACGAGCAGTACTTC. It yields the protein CASELQGGEDEQYF.

The CDR3 region has the DNA TGCGCCAGCAGCCCTTACAGTAGCAATCAGCCCCAGCATTTT. Its protein product is CASSPYSSNQPQHF. The chain links TRBV4-1 to TRBJ1-5, with D unclear. Germline values: CDR1 MGHRA, CDR2 YSYEKL. This CDR3 spans 14 amino acids. Trimming took off 4 bases at V and 0 bases at J, with 7 bases between the two ends.

This clone was counted a single time. The chain joins TRBV28 to TRBJ2-3; 12 nucleotides align to TRBD2. CDR1 is MDHEN and CDR2 is SYDVKM in the germline V gene. This CDR3 spans 18 amino acids. With 3 bases clipped from V and 6 bases from J, the junction kept 13 bases outside the gene matches. The CDR3 DNA reads TGTGCCAGCAGTTTTAGCCTTTCGACTAGCGGGAGTTCGGATACGCAGTATTTT. Translating gives CASSFSLSTSGSSDTQYF. Full variable domain (rest looked up from reference TRBV28 and TRBJ2-3): DVKVTQSSRYLVKRTGEKVFLECVQDMDHENMFWYRQDPGLGLRLIYFSYDVKMKEKGDIPEGYSVSREKKERFSLILESASTNQTSMYLCASSFSLSTSGSSDTQYFGPGTRLTVL.

V is TRBV5-1 and J is TRBJ1-2, with D uncertain. Germline CDR1 reads SGHRS; CDR2 reads YFSETQ. The CDR3 is 15 residues long. The ends were cut back, 0 bases at V and 6 bases at J, with 15 bases in the middle. CDR3 in amino acids: CASSLEGVGKNGYTF. DNA of the CDR3: TGCGCCAGCAGCTTGGAGGGAGTGGGTAAGAATGGCTACACCTTC.

This clone was observed a single time. The rearrangement uses TRBV5-1 and TRBJ2-2, with 9 nucleotides matching TRBD2. The CDR3 extends over 14 amino acids. Germline CDR1 and CDR2: SGHRS and YFSETQ. After removal of 7 bases from V and 5 bases from J, the junction contained 6 bases not matched to a gene. CDR3 bases: TGCGCCAGCTGGTCGCTAGCGGGGACCGGGGAGCTGTTTTTT. Protein sequence: CASWSLAGTGELFF.

This rearrangement joins TRBV6-1 to TRBJ1-5, with D possibly being TRBD1 (6 bases). Germline CDR1 reads MNHNS; CDR2 reads SASEGT. The V and J ends lost 0 bases and 6 bases respectively, with 12 bases between them. The CDR3 is made up of 15 amino acids. In nucleotides, the CDR3 is TGTGCCAGCAGTGAAGCCACAGGGCATTCTCAGCCCCAGCATTTT. It specifies CASSEATGHSQPQHF.

The rearrangement uses TRBV13 and TRBJ2-1, with 10 bases aligning to TRBD2. With V trimmed by 5 bases and J by 3 bases, 4 bases remained unmatched. CDR3 length equals 15 residues. Germline V lookup: CDR1 PRHDT, CDR2 FYEKMQ (reference sequence). CDR3 nucleotide sequence: TGTGCCAGCAGCCCCTCTAGCGGGGGCTACAATGAGCAGTTCTTC. This codes for CASSPSSGGYNEQFF.

The chain uses TRBV3-1 (or the pseudogene TRBV3-2) and TRBJ1-2; no reliable D call. The germline V gene encodes CDR1 LGHDT and CDR2 YNNKEL (reference sequence). V lost 0 bases to trimming and J lost 3 bases, with 14 bases between them. The CDR3 has 16 residues. CDR3 residues: CASSQEGYLGDYGYTF. The CDR3 DNA follows: TGTGCCAGCAGCCAAGAAGGCTACCTCGGGGACTATGGCTACACCTTC.

This clone was observed once. The chain combines TRBV11-1 with TRBJ2-7, with a weak D call TRBD1 (6 bases). CDR1 SGHAT and CDR2 FQDESV come from the germline V gene (reference sequence). The germline V and J ends were trimmed by 5 bases and 0 bases, with 11 bases remaining between them. This CDR3 contains 14 residues. CDR3 bases: TGTGCCAGCAGCCCCCTGGGGGCCTCCTACGAGCAGTACTTC. Protein product: CASSPLGASYEQYF.

This chain connects TRBV6-6 to TRBJ1-5; TRBD1 is a possible D gene (5 bases). Germline V gene data show CDR1 as MNHNY and CDR2 as SVGAGI (reference sequence). V lost 5 bases and J 2 bases, leaving 19 bases between the germline ends. The CDR3 is 17 residues long. The CDR3 DNA is TGTGCCAGCAGTCCCCCGGCAGGGAGGTTTCGCAATCAGCCCCAGCATTTT. As protein: CASSPPAGRFRNQPQHF.

This chain uses TRBV7-9 with TRBJ1-6, with 7 bases fitting TRBD1. Unmatched junction bases numbered 6, after V lost 4 bases and J lost 9 bases. The CDR3 is 14 amino acids. Per germline, CDR1 SEHNR and CDR2 FQNEAQ (reference sequence). The CDR3 is CASSSQGESSPLHF. The CDR3 coding sequence is TGTGCCAGCAGCTCCCAGGGGGAGAGTTCACCCCTCCACTTT.

The chain uses TRBV28 and TRBJ2-3; 7 positions agree with TRBD2. The V gene's germline CDR1 is MDHEN and CDR2 SYDVKM. The CDR3 has 19 residues. V lost 5 bases to trimming and J lost 2 bases; unmatched junction nucleotides: 19. CDR3 in DNA: TGTGCCAGCAGTCCCCTGGGACTAAACGAGGGGTCGGCCACAGATACGCAGTATTTT. As protein: CASSPLGLNEGSATDTQYF. The full variable domain, its missing parts supplied by reference TRBV28 and TRBJ2-3, is DVKVTQSSRYLVKRTGEKVFLECVQDMDHENMFWYRQDPGLGLRLIYFSYDVKMKEKGDIPEGYSVSREKKERFSLILESASTNQTSMYLCASSPLGLNEGSATDTQYFGPGTRLTVL.

V is TRBV18 and J is TRBJ2-1; no firm D call. V was cut by 8 bases and J by 5 bases, with 7 bases left in between. This CDR3 is 11 amino acids long. Per the germline V gene, CDR1 is KGHSH and CDR2 is LQKENI. DNA for the CDR3: TGTGCCAGCGCCTATAACAATGAGCAGTTCTTC. Its translation is CASAYNNEQFF.

The chain uses TRBV7-2 and TRBJ1-2, with unresolved D. V shed 5 bases and J shed 7 bases, with 23 bases lying between them. The CDR3 loop spans 16 amino acids. The V gene's germline CDR1 is SGHTA and CDR2 FQGNSA. CDR3 region: CASSLSAAYGSVGYTF. The CDR3 DNA follows: TGTGCCAGCAGCCTGTCCGCCGCGTACGGTTCCGTTGGCTACACCTTC. The variable domain in full, completed from reference TRBV7-2 and TRBJ1-2, reads GAGVSQSPSNKVTEKGKDVELRCDPISGHTALYWYRQSLGQGLEFLIYFQGNSAPDKSGLPSDRFSAERTGGSVSTLTIQRTQQEDSAVYLCASSLSAAYGSVGYTFGSGTRLTVV.

This chain links TRBV5-1 with TRBJ2-2, with 7 nucleotides matching TRBD2. CDR3 length: 15 residues. Germline CDR1 SGHRS, CDR2 YFSETQ. V gave up 6 bases and J gave up 1 base; unmatched junction bases: 6. CDR3 region: CASTSGDLNTGELFF. As DNA, the CDR3 is TGCGCCAGCACAAGCGGGGACTTGAACACCGGGGAGCTGTTTTTT.

The chain links TRBV7-8 to TRBJ2-2, with 9 nucleotides matching TRBD1. Germline CDR1 and CDR2: SGHVS and FQNEAQ. Trimming cost V 1 base and J 13 bases; bases outside gene matches: 13. The CDR3 consists of 16 residues. Written as DNA, the CDR3 is TGTGCCAGCAGCTTAGTAGGGGGGACAGGGAATGAGGGGCTGTTTTTT. It is translated as CASSLVGGTGNEGLFF.

The gene calls are TRBV19 and TRBJ1-5; the D is unclear. Trimming left V 3 bases short and J 0 bases short, with 9 bases between. The CDR3 is 15 amino acids. CDR1 and CDR2 from the germline V gene are LNHDA and SQIVND (reference sequence). In DNA form, the CDR3 reads TGTGCCAGTAGTATCGGGAAACCTAGCAATCAGCCCCAGCATTTT. Translating gives CASSIGKPSNQPQHF.

The V gene is TRBV6-2 or TRBV6-3, the J gene TRBJ1-1, with TRBD1 as a possible D gene (5 bases). Germline lookup yields CDR1 MNHEY and CDR2 SVGEGT. The CDR3 is 14 residues long. The V gene lost 2 bases and the J gene lost 3 bases, with 10 bases spanning the gap. CDR3 bases: TGTGCCAGCAGTTACGTGGGCAGGGACACTGAAGCTTTCTTT. Translating gives CASSYVGRDTEAFF.

The chain employs TRBV18 and TRBJ1-2, with no clear D. The germline V gene encodes CDR1 KGHSH and CDR2 LQKENI. CDR3 length: 12 residues. V lost 2 bases and J lost 8, with 9 bases in between. CDR3 bases: TGTGCCAGCTCACCAGGAGTCGGGGGCTACACCTTC. Its translation: CASSPGVGGYTF.

The V call is TRBV5-6, the J call TRBJ2-1; TRBD1 might be the D (6 bases). Germline CDR1 SGHDT, CDR2 YYEEEE. The V end lost 1 base, the J end lost 4 bases, and 12 bases lay between the germline ends. The CDR3 spans 15 residues. CDR3 DNA sequence: TGTGCCAGCAGCTTGACTGGGGGCGAATACAATGAGCAGTTCTTC. Amino acid sequence: CASSLTGGEYNEQFF.

The chain has TRBV25-1 and TRBJ1-1; 7 bases align to TRBD1. V gave up 10 bases and J gave up 3 bases; unmatched junction bases: 11. The germline CDR1 and CDR2 sequences are MGHDK and SYGVNS. The CDR3 length is 14 residues. Written as DNA, the CDR3 is TGTGCCACGACCCCACAGGGGTCCGACACTGAAGCTTTCTTT. This encodes CATTPQGSDTEAFF.

The gene calls are TRBV28 and TRBJ2-3; 8 bases line up with TRBD1. After removal of 0 bases from V and 1 base from J, the junction contained 18 bases not matched to a gene. The CDR3 extends over 21 amino acids. The germline CDR1 and CDR2 sequences are MDHEN and SYDVKM. CDR3 DNA: TGTGCCAGCAGTTTATGGGCAGGGGGCATTTTGAGGTCGAGTGGCACAGATACGCAGTATTTT. As protein: CASSLWAGGILRSSGTDTQYF.

This chain joins TRBV18 and TRBJ1-3, with D hard to call. The V end was cut by 4 bases, the J end by 5 bases, with 3 bases between. This CDR3 region has 11 residues. Looked up from germline, CDR1 is KGHSH and CDR2 is LQKENI. Here the CDR3 reads CASSLRNTIYF. The DNA of the CDR3 is TGTGCCAGCTCACTCAGAAACACCATATATTTT.

This chain links TRBV7-2 with TRBJ2-1, with D possibly TRBD2 on 6 matching bases. V was pared by 3 bases and J by 9 bases, with 24 bases between. CDR3 length equals 17 residues. The germline CDR1 and CDR2 sequences are SGHTA and FQGNSA. The CDR3 protein is CASSFGLRGTYNSEQFF. CDR3 nucleotides: TGTGCCAGCAGCTTTGGGCTACGGGGGACCTACAATAGTGAGCAGTTCTTC.

The rearrangement joins TRBV4-1 to TRBJ1-2; no clear D. Germline V gives CDR1 MGHRA, CDR2 YSYEKL. Trimming pared 0 bases from V and 0 bases from J, leaving 17 bases between. The CDR3 covers 18 residues. CDR3 in DNA: TGCGCCAGCAGCCAAGATCCTCTCGCTCGGAGTTCTAACTATGGCTACACCTTC. It encodes CASSQDPLARSSNYGYTF.

A single count supports this clone. V and J are TRBV24-1 and TRBJ2-2; 9 bases agree with TRBD1. Germline lookup yields CDR1 KGHDR and CDR2 SFDVKD. With 3 bases clipped from V and 7 bases from J, the junction kept 8 bases outside the gene matches. The length of the CDR3 is 16 residues. The CDR3 coding sequence is TGTGCCACCAGTGATCTGGACAGGGGAAGGATCGGGGAGCTGTTTTTT. Its translation: CATSDLDRGRIGELFF.